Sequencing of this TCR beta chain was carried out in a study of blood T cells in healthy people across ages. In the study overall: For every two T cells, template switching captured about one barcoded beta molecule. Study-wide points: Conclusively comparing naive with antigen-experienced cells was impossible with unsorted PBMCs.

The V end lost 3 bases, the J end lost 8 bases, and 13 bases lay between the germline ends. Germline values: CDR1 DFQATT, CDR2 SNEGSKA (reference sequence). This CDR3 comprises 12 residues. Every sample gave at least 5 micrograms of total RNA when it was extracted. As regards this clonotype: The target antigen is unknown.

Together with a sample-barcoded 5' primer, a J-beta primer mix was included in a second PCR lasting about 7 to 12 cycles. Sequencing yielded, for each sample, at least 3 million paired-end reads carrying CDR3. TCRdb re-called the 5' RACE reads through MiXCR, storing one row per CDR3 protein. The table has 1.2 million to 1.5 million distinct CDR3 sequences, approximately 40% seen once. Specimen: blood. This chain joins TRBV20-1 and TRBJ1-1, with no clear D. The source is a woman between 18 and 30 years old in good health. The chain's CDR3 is CSARKDGKEAFF. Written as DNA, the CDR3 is TGCAGTGCTAGGAAGGACGGTAAAGAAGCTTTCTTT.